This T cell receptor (beta chain) was retrieved from a study of immune evolution from preneoplasia to lung adenocarcinoma. Study details: HLA loss of heterozygosity: approximately 7.5% AIS, more than 14% MIA, about 32% ADC, none AAH.

V was trimmed by 0 bases and J by 6 bases, leaving 9 bases between them. The germline V gene encodes CDR1 SGHTA and CDR2 FQGNSA. The CDR3 totals 13 residues. Data came from immunoSEQ multiplex PCR; TCRdb stores just in-frame clones and leaves some out. Seen here are some 15,000 clones, 65% to 85% observed once, and the top ten hold 4% to 5%. Concerning this clone itself: Its specificity is not known.

General study findings and limits: Top clone share appeared to fall from AAH through AIS, MIA, adenocarcinoma. Highest clonality occurred in KRAS-mutant, not EGFR-mutant or double wild-type, nodules. Later-stage lesions seemingly showed higher T cell density and diversity than normal lung.

J is TRBJ2-7 and V is TRBV7-2; D gene unclear. The sequence was collected from an older person with lung adenocarcinoma. The sequenced sample consisted of FFPE minimally invasive lung adenocarcinoma tissue. The CDR3 DNA sequence: TGTGCCAGCAGCTTAGCATGGGAAGGCGAGCAGTACTTC. It is translated as CASSLAWEGEQYF.